A selection of T cell receptor beta chains follows, all from one sample in a study of blood T cell repertoires in COVID-19. Produced via immunoSEQ multiplex PCR; TCRdb's table is partial and in-frame only. The top ten clones hold 6.5% to 7.5% of a sample with more than 65,000 clones, 75% to 85% of them seen once. Specimen: peripheral blood. These receptor sequences come from a man under 40 with COVID-19, enrolled during active disease. The CDR3 runs from the conserved cysteine through the conserved F or W. D genes are given only for firm matches. The size entry is marked missing in some rows and otherwise reads once, few, many or a size class.

v_call: TRBV18
clone_size: -
j_call: TRBJ2-5
d_call: -
cdr3_aa: CASSPPNRAQETQYF
cdr3_nt: TGTGCCAGCTCACCACCGAACAGGGCACAGGAGACCCAGTACTTC

v_call: TRBV7-6
clone_size: once
j_call: TRBJ1-2
d_call: -
cdr3_aa: CASSLLEGEGGYTF
cdr3_nt: TGTGCCAGCAGCTTACTCGAGGGGGAAGGTGGCTACACCTTC

v_call: TRBV24-1
clone_size: -
j_call: TRBJ2-1
d_call: -
cdr3_aa: CATDRDTYNEQFF
cdr3_nt: TGTGCCACCGACCGGGACACCTACAATGAGCAGTTCTTC

v_call: TRBV2
clone_size: -
j_call: TRBJ2-3
d_call: TRBD2
cdr3_aa: CASSGGGTQYF
cdr3_nt: TGTGCCAGCAGTGGGGGGGGGACGCAGTATTTT

v_call: TRBV10-3
clone_size: -
j_call: TRBJ2-2
d_call: -
cdr3_aa: CAISGQTTGELFF
cdr3_nt: TGTGCCATCAGTGGGCAGACTACCGGGGAGCTGTTTTTT

v_call: TRBV27
clone_size: once
j_call: TRBJ2-3
d_call: TRBD1
cdr3_aa: CASSLEGKGAHTDTQYF
cdr3_nt: TGTGCCAGCAGTTTAGAGGGAAAGGGGGCACACACAGATACGCAGTATTTT

v_call: TRBV27
clone_size: once
j_call: TRBJ1-2
d_call: TRBD1
cdr3_aa: CASSTRDRFPPAVYGYTF
cdr3_nt: TGTGCCAGCAGTACTCGGGACAGATTCCCCCCGGCGGTCTATGGCTACACCTTC

v_call: TRBV9
clone_size: -
j_call: TRBJ2-7
d_call: -
cdr3_aa: CASSGRGTYEQYF
cdr3_nt: TGTGCCAGCAGCGGCCGGGGGACCTACGAGCAGTACTTC

v_call: TRBV15
clone_size: -
j_call: TRBJ1-3
d_call: TRBD1
cdr3_aa: CATSRDGRQGSTIYF
cdr3_nt: TGTGCCACCAGCAGAGATGGGCGACAGGGGAGCACCATATATTTT

v_call: TRBV19
clone_size: -
j_call: TRBJ1-2
d_call: -
cdr3_aa: CASSMELEGGYTF
cdr3_nt: TGTGCCAGTAGCATGGAGCTCGAGGGTGGCTACACCTTC

v_call: TRBV19
clone_size: -
j_call: TRBJ2-5
d_call: -
cdr3_aa: CASSITINAGETQYF
cdr3_nt: TGTGCCAGTAGTATAACTATTAACGCCGGGGAGACCCAGTACTTC

v_call: TRBV27
clone_size: -
j_call: TRBJ2-1
d_call: TRBD2
cdr3_aa: CASSPGTSGRGEQFF
cdr3_nt: TGTGCCAGCAGTCCGGGGACTAGCGGGAGGGGTGAGCAGTTCTTC

v_call: TRBV25-1
clone_size: -
j_call: TRBJ1-1
d_call: TRBD1
cdr3_aa: CASSGGQYTEAFF
cdr3_nt: TGTGCCAGCAGTGGGGGACAGTACACTGAAGCTTTCTTT

v_call: TRBV18
clone_size: once
j_call: TRBJ1-4
d_call: -
cdr3_aa: CASSPQGLTNEKLFF
cdr3_nt: TGTGCCAGCTCACCCCAGGGACTCACTAATGAAAAACTGTTTTTT

v_call: TRBV7-6
clone_size: -
j_call: TRBJ2-3
d_call: TRBD2
cdr3_aa: CASSGGLAGDWADTQYF
cdr3_nt: TGTGCCAGCAGCGGCGGACTAGCGGGAGATTGGGCAGATACGCAGTATTTT

v_call: TRBV10-3
clone_size: -
j_call: TRBJ2-5
d_call: TRBD1
cdr3_aa: CASQGTGMRETQYF
cdr3_nt: TGTGCCTCACAGGGGACAGGGATGAGGGAGACCCAGTACTTC

v_call: TRBV7-6
clone_size: -
j_call: TRBJ2-3
d_call: TRBD1
cdr3_aa: CASSLARGQLDTQYF
cdr3_nt: TGTGCCAGCAGCTTAGCAAGGGGGCAGTTGGATACGCAGTATTTT

v_call: TRBV3-1/TRBV3-2
clone_size: -
j_call: TRBJ1-6
d_call: -
cdr3_aa: CASSQGTGGISPLHF
cdr3_nt: TGTGCCAGCAGCCAAGGGACCGGGGGGATTTCACCCCTCCACTTT

v_call: TRBV28
clone_size: -
j_call: TRBJ2-7
d_call: TRBD2
cdr3_aa: CASSLSSSGKTRKYF
cdr3_nt: TGTGCCAGCAGTTTATCTTCTAGCGGGAAGACGAGGAAGTACTTC

v_call: TRBV15
clone_size: -
j_call: TRBJ2-7
d_call: TRBD1
cdr3_aa: CATSSTGTGAFEQYF
cdr3_nt: TGTGCCACCAGCTCAACAGGGACAGGGGCTTTCGAGCAGTACTTC

v_call: TRBV11-1
clone_size: -
j_call: TRBJ1-2
d_call: TRBD1
cdr3_aa: CASSSSGGYGYTF
cdr3_nt: TGTGCCAGCAGCTCCTCAGGGGGCTATGGCTACACCTTC

v_call: TRBV4-3
clone_size: -
j_call: TRBJ2-7
d_call: -
cdr3_aa: CASSQPPTVSPYEQYF
cdr3_nt: TGCGCCAGCAGCCAACCTCCGACAGTGTCCCCTTACGAGCAGTACTTC

v_call: TRBV30
clone_size: once
j_call: TRBJ2-1
d_call: TRBD2
cdr3_aa: CALSGTPRSEQFF
cdr3_nt: TGTGCCCTGAGCGGGACCCCCAGGAGTGAGCAGTTCTTC

v_call: TRBV11-1
clone_size: -
j_call: TRBJ2-3
d_call: -
cdr3_aa: CASSLRAARTDTQYF
cdr3_nt: TGTGCCAGCAGCTTGAGGGCAGCGAGGACAGATACGCAGTATTTT

v_call: TRBV5-6
clone_size: few
j_call: TRBJ1-4
d_call: TRBD1
cdr3_aa: CASSLTGTGDEKLFF
cdr3_nt: TGTGCCAGCAGTTTAACCGGGACAGGAGATGAAAAACTGTTTTTT

v_call: TRBV2
clone_size: -
j_call: TRBJ2-7
d_call: -
cdr3_aa: CASSDRQDTYEQYF
cdr3_nt: TGTGCCAGCAGTGACCGACAGGACACCTACGAGCAGTACTTC

v_call: TRBV7-9
clone_size: -
j_call: TRBJ1-4
d_call: TRBD1
cdr3_aa: CASSLGAVRDSEKLFF
cdr3_nt: TGTGCCAGCAGCTTAGGCGCGGTCCGGGACAGTGAAAAACTGTTTTTT

v_call: TRBV19
clone_size: -
j_call: TRBJ1-2
d_call: -
cdr3_aa: CASSSRGISNYGYTF
cdr3_nt: TGTGCCAGTAGTAGTCGGGGGATCTCTAACTATGGCTACACCTTC

v_call: TRBV29-1
clone_size: -
j_call: TRBJ2-2
d_call: TRBD2
cdr3_aa: CSARKWASGTEGSTGELFF
cdr3_nt: TGCAGCGCACGAAAGTGGGCTAGCGGGACGGAAGGAAGCACCGGGGAGCTGTTTTTT

v_call: TRBV4-3
clone_size: -
j_call: TRBJ1-4
d_call: -
cdr3_aa: CASSQPPGNEKLFF
cdr3_nt: TGCGCCAGCAGCCAACCCCCGGGGAATGAAAAACTGTTTTTT

v_call: TRBV19
clone_size: -
j_call: TRBJ2-1
d_call: TRBD2
cdr3_aa: CASSIPSGVYNEQFF
cdr3_nt: TGTGCCAGTAGTATCCCTAGCGGGGTTTACAATGAGCAGTTCTTC

v_call: TRBV19
clone_size: -
j_call: TRBJ2-3
d_call: -
cdr3_aa: CASKVVGADTQYF
cdr3_nt: TGTGCCAGTAAAGTGGTAGGGGCAGATACGCAGTATTTT

v_call: TRBV28
clone_size: -
j_call: TRBJ2-7
d_call: TRBD2
cdr3_aa: CASTTTSGSYEQYF
cdr3_nt: TGTGCCAGCACAACGACTAGCGGGAGTTACGAGCAGTACTTC